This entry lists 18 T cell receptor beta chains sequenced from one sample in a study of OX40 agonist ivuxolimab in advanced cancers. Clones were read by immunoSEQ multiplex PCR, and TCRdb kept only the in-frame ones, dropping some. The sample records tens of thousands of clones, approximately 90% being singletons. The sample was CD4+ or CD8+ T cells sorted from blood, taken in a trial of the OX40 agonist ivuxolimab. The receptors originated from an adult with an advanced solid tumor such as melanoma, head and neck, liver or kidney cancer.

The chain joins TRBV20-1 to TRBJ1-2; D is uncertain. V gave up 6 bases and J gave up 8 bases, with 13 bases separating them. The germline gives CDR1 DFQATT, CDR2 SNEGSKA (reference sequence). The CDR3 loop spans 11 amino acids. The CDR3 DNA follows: TGCAGTGCCCCCCTCCCGGTCGGCTACACCTTC. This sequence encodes CSAPLPVGYTF.

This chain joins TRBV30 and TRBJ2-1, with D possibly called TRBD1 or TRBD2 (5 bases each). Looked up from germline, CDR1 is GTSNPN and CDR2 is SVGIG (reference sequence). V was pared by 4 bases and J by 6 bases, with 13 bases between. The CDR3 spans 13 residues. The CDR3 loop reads CAWTRDQFNEQFF. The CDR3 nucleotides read TGTGCCTGGACTCGGGACCAATTCAATGAGCAGTTCTTC.

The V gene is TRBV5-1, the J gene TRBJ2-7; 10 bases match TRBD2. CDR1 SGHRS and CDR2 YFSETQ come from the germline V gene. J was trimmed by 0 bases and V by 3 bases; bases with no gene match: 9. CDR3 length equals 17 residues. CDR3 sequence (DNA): TGCGCCAGCAGCTCGGATCTAGCGGGAGTGGGCTCCTACGAGCAGTACTTC. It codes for CASSSDLAGVGSYEQYF.

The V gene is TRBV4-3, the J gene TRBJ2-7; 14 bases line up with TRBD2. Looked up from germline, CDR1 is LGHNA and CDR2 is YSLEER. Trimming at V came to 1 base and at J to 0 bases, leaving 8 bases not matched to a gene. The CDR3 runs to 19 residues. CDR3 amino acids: CASSQVLGLAGVFSYEQYF. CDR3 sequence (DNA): TGCGCCAGCAGCCAAGTGTTGGGACTAGCGGGAGTATTCTCCTACGAGCAGTACTTC.

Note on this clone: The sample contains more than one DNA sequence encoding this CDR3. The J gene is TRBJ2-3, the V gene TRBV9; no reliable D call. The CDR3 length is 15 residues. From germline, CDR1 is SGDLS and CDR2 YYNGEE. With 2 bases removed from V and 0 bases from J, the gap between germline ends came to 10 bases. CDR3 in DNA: TGTGCCAGCAGCGTTCTGGCGGAGAGCACAGATACGCAGTATTTT. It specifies CASSVLAESTDTQYF.

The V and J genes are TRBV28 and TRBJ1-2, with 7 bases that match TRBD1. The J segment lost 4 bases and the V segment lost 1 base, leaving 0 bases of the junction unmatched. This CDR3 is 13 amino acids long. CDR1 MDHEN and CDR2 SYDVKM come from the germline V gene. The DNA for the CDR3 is TGTGCCAGCAGTTTATACAGGGGCTATGGCTACACCTTC. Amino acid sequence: CASSLYRGYGYTF.

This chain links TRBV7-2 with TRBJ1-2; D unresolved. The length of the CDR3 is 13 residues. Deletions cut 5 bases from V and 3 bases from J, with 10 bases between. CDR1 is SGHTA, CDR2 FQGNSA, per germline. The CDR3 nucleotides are TGTGCCAGCAGCCTCTCGGGATACTATGGCTACACCTTC. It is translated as CASSLSGYYGYTF. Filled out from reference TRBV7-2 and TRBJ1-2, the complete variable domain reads GAGVSQSPSNKVTEKGKDVELRCDPISGHTALYWYRQSLGQGLEFLIYFQGNSAPDKSGLPSDRFSAERTGGSVSTLTIQRTQQEDSAVYLCASSLSGYYGYTFGSGTRLTVV.

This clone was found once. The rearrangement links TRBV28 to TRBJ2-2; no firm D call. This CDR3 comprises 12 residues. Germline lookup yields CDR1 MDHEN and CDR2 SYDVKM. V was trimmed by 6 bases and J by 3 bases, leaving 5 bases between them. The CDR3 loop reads CASRRDTGELFF. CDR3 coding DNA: TGTGCCAGCAGACGGGACACCGGGGAGCTGTTTTTT.

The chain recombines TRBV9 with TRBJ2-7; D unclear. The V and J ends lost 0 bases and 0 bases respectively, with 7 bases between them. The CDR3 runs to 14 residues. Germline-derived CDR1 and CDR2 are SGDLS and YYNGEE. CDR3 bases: TGTGCCAGCAGCGTAGACCTAGTCTCCTACGAGCAGTACTTC. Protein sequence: CASSVDLVSYEQYF.

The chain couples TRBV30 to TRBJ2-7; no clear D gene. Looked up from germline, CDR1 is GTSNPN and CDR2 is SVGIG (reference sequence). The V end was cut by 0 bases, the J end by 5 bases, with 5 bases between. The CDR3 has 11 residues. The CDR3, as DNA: TGTGCCTGGAGTGTGGCCGACGAGCAGTACTTC. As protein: CAWSVADEQYF.

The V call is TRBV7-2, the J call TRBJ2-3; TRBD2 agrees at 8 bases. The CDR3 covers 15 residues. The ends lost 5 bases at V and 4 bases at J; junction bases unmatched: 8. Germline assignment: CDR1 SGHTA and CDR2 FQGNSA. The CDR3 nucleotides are TGTGCCAGCAGCCCCCGGGAGGGCCCAGCAGATACGCAGTATTTT. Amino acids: CASSPREGPADTQYF.

CDR3 DNA: TGTGCCAGTAGTCCCACAACACAGAGCACAGATACGCAGTATTTT. This translates into CASSPTTQSTDTQYF. This chain joins TRBV19 and TRBJ2-3; D unclear. V dropped 5 bases and J dropped 0 bases, with 12 bases sitting between them. The germline V gene encodes CDR1 LNHDA and CDR2 SQIVND (reference sequence). This CDR3 is 15 amino acids long.

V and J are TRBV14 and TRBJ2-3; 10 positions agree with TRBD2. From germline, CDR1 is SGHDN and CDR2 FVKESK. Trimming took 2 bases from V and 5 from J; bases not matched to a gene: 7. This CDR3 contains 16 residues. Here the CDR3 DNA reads TGTGCCAGCAGCCAATGGTTAGCGGGAGGTGGAGATACGCAGTATTTT. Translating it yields CASSQWLAGGGDTQYF.

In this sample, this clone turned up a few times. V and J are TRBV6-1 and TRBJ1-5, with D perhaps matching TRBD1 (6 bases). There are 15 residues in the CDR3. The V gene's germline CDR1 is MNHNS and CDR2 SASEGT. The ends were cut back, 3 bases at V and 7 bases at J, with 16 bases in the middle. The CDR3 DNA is TGTGCCAGCAGTGATGCGGCAGGGGCGCGGCAGCCCCAGCATTTT. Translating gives CASSDAAGARQPQHF.

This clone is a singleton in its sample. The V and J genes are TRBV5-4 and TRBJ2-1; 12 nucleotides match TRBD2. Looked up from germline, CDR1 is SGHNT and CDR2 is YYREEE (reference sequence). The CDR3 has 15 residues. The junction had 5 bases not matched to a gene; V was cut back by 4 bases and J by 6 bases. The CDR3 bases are TGTGCCAGCAGCGTGCTAGCGGGAGGGAGCAATGAGCAGTTCTTC. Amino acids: CASSVLAGGSNEQFF.

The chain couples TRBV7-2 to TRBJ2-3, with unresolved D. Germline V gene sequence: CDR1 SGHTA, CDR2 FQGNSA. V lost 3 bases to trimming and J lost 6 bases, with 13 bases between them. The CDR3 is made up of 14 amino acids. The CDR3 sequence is CASSFPVLSDTQYF. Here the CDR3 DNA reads TGTGCCAGCAGCTTTCCCGTCCTCTCCGATACGCAGTATTTT.

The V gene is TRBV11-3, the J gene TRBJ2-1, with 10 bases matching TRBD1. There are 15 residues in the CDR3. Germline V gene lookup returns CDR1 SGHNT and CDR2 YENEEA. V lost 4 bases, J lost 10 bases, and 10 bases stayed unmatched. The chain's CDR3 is CASSSPGQGIWEQFF. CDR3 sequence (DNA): TGTGCCAGCAGCTCCCCGGGACAGGGGATATGGGAGCAGTTCTTC.

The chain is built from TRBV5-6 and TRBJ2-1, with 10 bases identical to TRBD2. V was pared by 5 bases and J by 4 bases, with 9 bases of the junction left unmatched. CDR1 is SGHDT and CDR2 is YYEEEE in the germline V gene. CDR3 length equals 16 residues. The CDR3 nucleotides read TGTGCCAGCAGTCTGGGCCGGACTAGCGGATACAATGAGCAGTTCTTC. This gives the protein CASSLGRTSGYNEQFF.